A selection of T cell receptor beta chains follows, all from one sample in a study of blood T cell repertoires in COVID-19. Profiling relied on immunoSEQ multiplex PCR, and the TCRdb table lists in-frame clones only, not all of them. In the table there are 40,000 to 55,000 clones, approximately 90% of which are singletons. The sequenced material came from peripheral blood. These receptors all come from a woman of 80 years or more with acute or convalescent COVID-19. CDR3s include the opening cysteine and the closing phenylalanine or tryptophan. D genes are given only for firm matches. Size values are once, few and many counts, or a class for expanded clones, and some rows have none.

V	J	D	size	DNA	CDR3
TRBV5-1	TRBJ2-5	-	-	TGCGCCAGCAGCTTCTCGGGGGAAGAGACCCAGTACTTC	CASSFSGEETQYF
TRBV3-1/TRBV3-2	TRBJ1-2	TRBD1	-	TGTGCCAGCAGCCCTGGGACAGGGAGGAACTATGGCTACACCTTC	CASSPGTGRNYGYTF
TRBV18	TRBJ1-1	-	once	TGTGCCAGCTCACCACGGGCAGGGAACACTGAAGCTTTCTTT	CASSPRAGNTEAFF
TRBV19	TRBJ1-2	-	once	TGTGCCAGTAGTCCGGGCCGACAGAGCTTCTATGGCTACACCTTC	CASSPGRQSFYGYTF
TRBV7-9	TRBJ1-2	TRBD1	once	TGTGCCAGCAGCCCACAGGGGGCCTATGGCTACACCTTC	CASSPQGAYGYTF
TRBV9	TRBJ2-2	-	-	TGTGCCAGCTCAAACATCAGGGTCACCGGGGAGCTGTTTTTT	CASSNIRVTGELFF
TRBV5-1	TRBJ2-1	TRBD2	-	TGCGCCAGCAGCCTCGGCGGGGGGGCCGTGGATGAGCAGTTCTTC	CASSLGGGAVDEQFF
TRBV11-2	TRBJ2-3	-	few	TGTGCCAGCAGATCCTTAGCCTTGACAGATACGCAGTATTTT	CASRSLALTDTQYF
TRBV5-1	TRBJ1-2	-	few	TGCGCCAGCAAGACAGCGTCTACTAACTATGGCTACACCTTC	CASKTASTNYGYTF
TRBV11-2	TRBJ2-1	TRBD2	-	TGTGCCAGCAGCTTAGGGACTAGCGGGGGTCATGAGCAGTTCTTC	CASSLGTSGGHEQFF
TRBV18	TRBJ1-4	-	-	TGTGCCAGCTCACCACCGTCAGGGGATGAAAAACTGTTTTTT	CASSPPSGDEKLFF
TRBV18	TRBJ1-4	-	-	TGTGCCAGCTCAGAGGGTTTCACTAATGAAAAACTGTTTTTT	CASSEGFTNEKLFF
TRBV5-1	TRBJ2-1	TRBD1	-	TGCGCCAGCAGTTTGTCGGGACAGGGGCACCATGAGCAGTTCTTC	CASSLSGQGHHEQFF
TRBV10-3	TRBJ2-7	TRBD2	-	TGTCCCACCGGGGGGTACGAGCAGTACTTC	CPTGGYEQYF
TRBV19	TRBJ1-5	-	-	TGTGCCAGTAGCCTCCCCCGGGCCGTAGGAGGTCAGCCCCAGCATTTT	CASSLPRAVGGQPQHF
TRBV2	TRBJ2-1	TRBD2	-	TGTGCCAGCAGTGAGTGGACTAGCGGGGGCCTAGGGTACAATGAGCAGTTCTTC	CASSEWTSGGLGYNEQFF
TRBV7-2	TRBJ1-6	-	-	TGTGCCAGCAGCACTAATTATTCACCCCTCCACTTT	CASSTNYSPLHF
TRBV18	TRBJ2-5	-	-	TGTGCCAGCTCACCACAGTCGAGAATTCAAGAGACCCAGTACTTC	CASSPQSRIQETQYF
TRBV2	TRBJ2-2	-	-	TGTGCCAGCAGCGGGACTGGGGGCGGGGAGCTGTTTTTT	CASSGTGGGELFF
TRBV28	TRBJ2-3	TRBD1	-	TGTGCCAGCAGTTACTCGGGACAGGGTACAGATACGCAGTATTTT	CASSYSGQGTDTQYF
TRBV20-1	TRBJ2-2	TRBD2	-	TGCAGTGCTAGTTCGCTAGCGGGGGGGCGTTTGAACACCGGGGAGCTGTTTTTT	CSASSLAGGRLNTGELFF